This passage covers 31 T cell receptor beta chains from one sample sequenced in a study of blood T cells in healthy people across ages. Then a second PCR, running about 7 to 11 cycles, was carried out with a sample-barcoded 5' primer and a J-beta primer mix. TCRdb re-called the 5' RACE reads with MiXCR, one entry per CDR3 protein. Found here are roughly 1 million distinct CDR3 sequences, less than 25% of them singletons; the top ten hold around 0.75%. The same sample was also studied in work on T cells of mothers and their children.

Specimen: blood. The source of these receptors is a girl under 10 years old in good health.

This chain links TRBV10-3 with TRBJ2-1; 9 nucleotides match TRBD1. Per the germline V gene, CDR1 is ENHRY and CDR2 is SYGVKD. There are 13 residues in the CDR3. With V trimmed by 8 bases and J by 12 bases, 11 bases remained unmatched. The CDR3: CAIGPGQGPGQFF. As DNA, the CDR3 is TGTGCCATCGGGCCCGGACAGGGGCCGGGGCAGTTCTTC.

The chain recombines TRBV3-1 with TRBJ2-6; 10 positions match TRBD1. With 2 bases clipped from V and 4 bases from J, the junction kept 11 bases outside the gene matches. Germline loops: CDR1 LGHDT, CDR2 YNNKEL (reference sequence). CDR3 length: 19 amino acids. CDR3 coding DNA: TGTGCCAGCAGCCAAAAAGACGGGACAGGGGCGCCCGGGGCCAACGTCCTGACTTTC. Encoded protein: CASSQKDGTGAPGANVLTF. The full variable domain, in which reference TRBV3-1 and TRBJ2-6 provide the parts outside the CDR3, is DTAVSQTPKYLVTQMGNDKSIKCEQNLGHDTMYWYKQDSKKFLKIMFSYNNKELIINETVPNRFSPKSPDKAHLNLHINSLELGDSAVYFCASSQKDGTGAPGANVLTFGAGSRLTVL.

The genes are TRBV15 and TRBJ2-5; 13 nucleotides match TRBD2. The CDR3 is 18 amino acids. The junction had 8 bases not matched to a gene; V was cut back by 4 bases and J by 0 bases. In germline, CDR1 is LNHNV, CDR2 YYDKDF (reference sequence). CDR3 residues: CATSTRTSGGFYQETQYF. The CDR3 nucleotides read TGTGCCACCAGCACCCGGACTAGCGGGGGATTCTACCAAGAGACCCAGTACTTC.

This clonotype has just a few counts. This rearrangement joins TRBV12-3 or TRBV12-4 to TRBJ1-4; no reliable D call. Deletions cut 6 bases from V and 7 bases from J, with 9 bases between. The length of the CDR3 is 12 residues. CDR3 nucleotide sequence: TGTGCCAGCAGGGCCTTCGGTGAAAAACTGTTTTTT. This sequence encodes CASRAFGEKLFF.

Regarding this clonotype: Germline is not matched at one junction end, which may reflect a read error. This chain uses TRBV5-1 with TRBJ2-3, with D perhaps TRBD2 (7 bases). The CDR3 consists of 15 residues. Germline V lookup: CDR1 SGHRS, CDR2 YFSETQ. This CDR3 is CASSSPGLPGDTQSF. CDR3 DNA sequence: TGCGCCAGCAGCTCGCCGGGACTACCAGGGGATACGCAGTCTTTT. Full variable domain (remainder filled in from reference TRBV5-1 and TRBJ2-3): KAGVTQTPRYLIKTRGQQVTLSCSPISGHRSVSWYQQTPGQGLQFLFEYFSETQRNKGNFPGRFSGRQFSNSRSEMNVSTLELGDSALYLCASSSPGLPGDTQSFGPGTRLTVL.

The chain uses TRBV6-1 and TRBJ1-5; no definite D call. The ends were cut back, 8 bases at V and 8 bases at J, with 22 bases in the middle. The CDR3 contains 15 residues. The germline V gene has CDR1 MNHNS and CDR2 SASEGT. The CDR3 here is CASLAEGPGWEPQHF. CDR3 DNA: TGTGCCAGCCTAGCAGAGGGCCCGGGTTGGGAGCCCCAGCATTTT.

Concerning this clonotype itself: It is likely a read error: a sequence one base away is far more abundant. J is TRBJ2-5 and V is TRBV11-2; D remains unclear. Germline assignment: CDR1 SGHAT and CDR2 FQNNGV. The V end lost 4 bases, the J end lost 11 bases, and 11 bases lay between the germline ends. CDR3 length: 11 amino acids. CDR3 in DNA: TGTGCCAGCAGCTCCTCCTACAAGCAGTACTTC. Protein sequence: CASSSSYKQYF.

This clonotype was seen many times. The chain uses TRBV7-6 and TRBJ2-7, with D possibly matching TRBD1 (6 bases). Trimming stripped 5 bases from V and 2 bases from J, with 16 bases between. The CDR3 consists of 15 residues. The V gene's germline CDR1 is SGHVS and CDR2 FNYEAQ. CDR3 sequence: CASSPTSGDAYEQYF. The CDR3 DNA follows: TGTGCCAGCAGCCCGACCTCAGGGGACGCCTACGAGCAGTACTTC. Based on the CDR3 plus reference TRBV7-6 and TRBJ2-7, the full variable domain is GAGVSQSPRYKVTKRGQDVALRCDPISGHVSLYWYRQALGQGPEFLTYFNYEAQQDKSGLPNDRFSAERPEGSISTLTIQRTEQRDSAMYRCASSPTSGDAYEQYFGPGTRLTVT.

This chain uses TRBV7-2 with TRBJ2-3; 9 positions match TRBD1. Germline V gene data show CDR1 as SGHTA and CDR2 as FQGNSA. This CDR3 contains 14 residues. V lost 6 bases, J lost 5 bases, and 6 bases stayed unmatched. Here the CDR3 DNA reads TGTGCCAGCAGTATGACAGGGGGTCGAGATACGCAGTATTTT. Residues: CASSMTGGRDTQYF.

V and J are TRBV4-3 and TRBJ1-1; 8 bases fit TRBD1. The CDR3 runs 15 residues. Per germline, CDR1 LGHNA and CDR2 YSLEER. J lost 2 bases, V lost 2 bases, and 4 bases had no gene match. CDR3 coding DNA: TGCGCCAGCAGCCAAACCGGGACAGGCAACACTGAAGCTTTCTTT. Protein: CASSQTGTGNTEAFF.

The V call is TRBV20-1, the J call TRBJ1-2, with unresolved D. Trimming stripped 5 bases from V and 2 bases from J, with 12 bases between. Germline lookup yields CDR1 DFQATT and CDR2 SNEGSKA (reference sequence). This CDR3 has 13 residues. This CDR3 reads CSAQDLGNYGYTF. CDR3 DNA sequence: TGCAGTGCTCAGGATTTAGGAAACTATGGCTACACCTTC.

This clonotype showed up just a few times. The chain is built from TRBV29-1 and TRBJ1-2, with no clear D. V shed 4 bases and J shed 6 bases, with 12 bases lying between them. The CDR3 has 12 residues. Germline CDR1 is SQVTM and CDR2 is ANQGSEA. CDR3 amino acids: CSVVGPSDGYTF. DNA of the CDR3: TGCAGCGTTGTTGGTCCATCGGATGGCTACACCTTC. Looking up the rest from reference TRBV29-1 and TRBJ1-2 gives the full variable domain: SAVISQKPSRDICQRGTSLTIQCQVDSQVTMMFWYRQQPGQSLTLIATANQGSEATYESGFVIDKFPISRPNLTFSTLTVSNMSPEDSSIYLCSVVGPSDGYTFGSGTRLTVV.

The genes are TRBV20-1 and TRBJ1-2; D gene ambiguous. The CDR3 consists of 13 residues. The V and J ends lost 6 bases and 2 bases respectively, with 13 bases between them. CDR1 is DFQATT and CDR2 is SNEGSKA in the germline V gene (reference sequence). The chain's CDR3 is CSARTLENYGYTF. The CDR3 DNA follows: TGCAGTGCCCGAACACTTGAGAACTATGGCTACACCTTC.

J is TRBJ2-5 and V is TRBV4-1, with D maybe TRBD1 (5 bases). Germline values: CDR1 MGHRA, CDR2 YSYEKL. The CDR3 sequence is 15 residues long. Trimming left V 0 bases short and J 3 bases short, with 11 bases between. The CDR3, as DNA: TGCGCCAGCAGCCAAGATCAGGGCCCTAAAGAGACCCAGTACTTC. Protein sequence: CASSQDQGPKETQYF.

At least ten counts were recorded for this clonotype. The chain links TRBV20-1 to TRBJ2-1; 7 nucleotides match TRBD2. Germline values: CDR1 DFQATT, CDR2 SNEGSKA (reference sequence). The CDR3 totals 16 residues. V lost 0 bases and J lost 1; bases outside the gene matches: 6. The CDR3 coding sequence is TGCAGTGCTAGAGATTGGGAGGGGCAGTCCTACAATGAGCAGTTCTTC. Protein product: CSARDWEGQSYNEQFF.

The chain employs TRBV7-9 and TRBJ2-7, with D maybe TRBD1 (5 bases). Trimming took 5 bases from V and 6 from J, leaving 14 bases between them. Germline V gene data show CDR1 as SEHNR and CDR2 as FQNEAQ (reference sequence). This CDR3 has 13 residues. For the CDR3, the DNA is TGTGCCAGCAGCATCCACCCAGGGTGCGAGCAGTACTTC. Protein sequence: CASSIHPGCEQYF.

This clonotype occurred once. J is TRBJ1-1 and V is TRBV6-1, with a tentative D call TRBD1 (5 bases). The germline V gene has CDR1 MNHNS and CDR2 SASEGT. V lost 8 bases, J lost 0 bases, and 16 bases lay in between. The CDR3 contains 15 residues. CDR3 residues: CASVLLGVMNTEAFF. The CDR3 DNA follows: TGTGCCAGCGTGCTGTTAGGGGTCATGAACACTGAAGCTTTCTTT.

This clonotype was observed at least ten times. V usage is TRBV24-1 and J usage is TRBJ2-1; TRBD1 or TRBD2 may be the D gene (5 bases each). The CDR3 consists of 14 residues. Germline assignment: CDR1 KGHDR and CDR2 SFDVKD. Trimming took off 6 bases at V and 8 bases at J, with 16 bases between the two ends. The CDR3 nucleotides are TGTGCCACCAGTCTCCCGGGACCGCTGCATGAGCAGTTCTTC. Translation gives CATSLPGPLHEQFF.

This sequence joins TRBV4-1 and TRBJ2-1; D is unresolved. This CDR3 is built from 13 residues. Trimming took off 0 bases at V and 10 bases at J, with 10 bases between the two ends. From germline, CDR1 is MGHRA and CDR2 YSYEKL. CDR3 in DNA: TGCGCCAGCAGCCAAGACCCGTTCGCGGAGCAGTTCTTC. Protein sequence: CASSQDPFAEQFF.

V usage is TRBV10-3 and J usage is TRBJ2-1; 8 nucleotides match TRBD2. CDR1 is ENHRY and CDR2 is SYGVKD in the germline V gene. Trimming took 10 bases from V and 1 from J; bases not matched to a gene: 3. The length of the CDR3 is 13 residues. The CDR3 loop is CATERESYNEQFF. CDR3 DNA: TGTGCCACCGAGCGGGAGTCCTACAATGAGCAGTTCTTC.

The table lists this clonotype with a few counts. The V and J genes are TRBV12-3 or TRBV12-4 and TRBJ2-3; 10 bases line up with TRBD2. This CDR3 has 15 residues. Trimming at V came to 7 bases and at J to 2 bases, leaving 6 bases not matched to a gene. The CDR3 bases are TGTGCCAGCACCTTTAGCGGGAGGTACACAGATACGCAGTATTTT. Encoded protein: CASTFSGRYTDTQYF.

This clonotype showed up just a few times. V gene TRBV5-1 combines with J gene TRBJ1-1, with 9 bases that match TRBD1. The V segment lost 7 bases and the J segment 5 bases; nucleotides outside the gene matches: 9. CDR1 is SGHRS and CDR2 is YFSETQ in the germline V gene. The CDR3 length is 14 residues. CDR3 amino acids: CASGPGQGKTEAFF. For the CDR3, the DNA is TGCGCCAGCGGCCCGGGACAGGGAAAGACTGAAGCTTTCTTT. Drawing the rest from reference TRBV5-1 and TRBJ1-1, the complete variable domain is KAGVTQTPRYLIKTRGQQVTLSCSPISGHRSVSWYQQTPGQGLQFLFEYFSETQRNKGNFPGRFSGRQFSNSRSEMNVSTLELGDSALYLCASGPGQGKTEAFFGQGTRLTVV.

This clonotype has a handful of counts. The gene calls are TRBV5-5 and TRBJ2-1, with 7 bases lining up with TRBD1. The trim removed 3 bases at V and 7 bases at J, leaving 10 bases unmatched. Germline assignment: CDR1 SGHKS and CDR2 YYEKEE (reference sequence). The CDR3 totals 15 residues. The DNA for the CDR3 is TGTGCCAGCAGCTGGGACAGTGCTATAATAAATGAGCAGTTCTTC. It codes for CASSWDSAIINEQFF. Together with reference TRBV5-5 and TRBJ2-1, the CDR3 gives the full variable domain: DAGVTQSPTHLIKTRGQQVTLRCSPISGHKSVSWYQQVLGQGPQFIFQYYEKEERGRGNFPDRFSARQFPNYSSELNVNALLLGDSALYLCASSWDSAIINEQFFGPGTRLTVL.

The CDR3 loop reads CASSIVGETNEKLFF. CDR3 in DNA: TGTGCCAGTAGTATTGTTGGTGAAACTAATGAAAAACTGTTTTTT. The rearrangement uses TRBV19 and TRBJ1-4; D uncertain. The CDR3 is 15 amino acids. Trimming cost V 3 bases and J 1 base, with 9 bases left between them. CDR1 and CDR2 from the germline V gene are LNHDA and SQIVND (reference sequence).

This clonotype was seen only a few times. The chain has TRBV12-3 or TRBV12-4 and TRBJ2-5, with a tentative D call TRBD1 (6 bases). With the DNA end fitting TRBJ2-7 better, the J assignment may be wrong. The CDR3 runs to 15 residues. The CDR3 DNA is TGTGCCAGCAGTTCCCCGACAGGAGGAGGTAACGAGCAGTACTTC. It codes for CASSSPTGGGNEQYF.

V is TRBV7-9 and J is TRBJ2-2, with TRBD1 matching 9 bases. CDR3 length: 17 amino acids. Germline trimming cut 4 bases from V and 6 bases from J; bases unmatched to any gene: 12. From germline, CDR1 is SEHNR and CDR2 FQNEAQ (reference sequence). The CDR3 sequence: CASSSTPGQGLPGELFF. In DNA, the CDR3 is TGTGCCAGCAGCTCCACACCGGGACAGGGTCTTCCCGGGGAGCTGTTTTTT.

The V call is TRBV29-1, the J call TRBJ1-1; 10 nucleotides agree with TRBD1. CDR3 length: 15 residues. Germline V gives CDR1 SQVTM, CDR2 ANQGSEA. V lost 6 bases and J lost 5; bases outside the gene matches: 12. The CDR3 loop is CSVPPPDRGLTEAFF. The CDR3 DNA follows: TGCAGCGTACCTCCCCCCGACAGGGGGCTAACTGAAGCTTTCTTT.

In DNA form, the CDR3 reads TGTGCCATCAGTCTCCCCTGGGGCGACGCGAACACCGGGGAGCTGTTTTTT. Translated, it gives CAISLPWGDANTGELFF. The genes are TRBV10-3 and TRBJ2-2; tentative D call: TRBD1 (5 bases). The CDR3 is made up of 17 amino acids. Trimming stripped 5 bases from V and 0 bases from J, with 16 bases between. Looked up from germline, CDR1 is ENHRY and CDR2 is SYGVKD.

This chain connects TRBV5-1 to TRBJ1-4, with D possibly matching TRBD1 (5 bases). Germline values: CDR1 SGHRS, CDR2 YFSETQ. V lost 0 bases to trimming and J lost 11 bases, with 20 bases between them. The CDR3 runs 16 residues. DNA for the CDR3: TGCGCCAGCAGCTTGGAGTCAGGGAGGAACGTGGGGAAACTGTTTTTT. It translates to CASSLESGRNVGKLFF. Complete variable domain (other parts from reference TRBV5-1 and TRBJ1-4): KAGVTQTPRYLIKTRGQQVTLSCSPISGHRSVSWYQQTPGQGLQFLFEYFSETQRNKGNFPGRFSGRQFSNSRSEMNVSTLELGDSALYLCASSLESGRNVGKLFFGSGTQLSVL.

The chain is built from TRBV28 and TRBJ2-1, with D tentatively TRBD1 or TRBD2 (5 bases each). TRBJ2-7 matches the DNA end more closely, so the J call is doubtful. The germline gives CDR1 MDHEN, CDR2 SYDVKM. The CDR3 extends over 12 amino acids. This CDR3 is CASRRGAHEQYF. The CDR3 DNA follows: TGTGCCAGCAGGCGAGGGGCCCACGAGCAGTACTTC.

This clonotype appeared a few times. The chain is built from TRBV12-3 or TRBV12-4 and TRBJ1-1, with 8 bases identical to TRBD1. This CDR3 contains 14 residues. Unmatched junction bases numbered 7, after V lost 6 bases and J lost 4 bases. As DNA, the CDR3 is TGTGCCAGCAGCCCCAGGGGGCTGGGCACTGAAGCTTTCTTT. It translates to CASSPRGLGTEAFF.